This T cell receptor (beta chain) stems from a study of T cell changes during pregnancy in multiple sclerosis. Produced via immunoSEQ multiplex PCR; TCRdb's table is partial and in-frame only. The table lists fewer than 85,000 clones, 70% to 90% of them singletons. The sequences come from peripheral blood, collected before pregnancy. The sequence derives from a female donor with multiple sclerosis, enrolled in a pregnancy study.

DNA of the CDR3: TGTGCCAGCTCACAAGGACAGCTTTCACCCCTCCACTTT. Protein: CASSQGQLSPLHF. V gene TRBV18 combines with J gene TRBJ1-6; D might be TRBD1 (6 bases). The CDR3 sequence is 13 residues long. Germline V lookup: CDR1 KGHSH, CDR2 LQKENI. V lost 4 bases and J 9 bases, leaving 10 bases between the germline ends.